The following is a TCR beta chain sequence with its context. What it binds is not known. This record belongs to a study of cytomegalovirus exposure and HLA in healthy donors. This CDR3 is built from 14 residues. Germline lookup yields CDR1 LGHNA and CDR2 YNFKEQ. With 0 bases removed from V and 2 bases from J, the gap between germline ends came to 7 bases. Study-wide findings and caveats: As a later analysis showed, a missense DCLRE1C variant was linked to trimming of TCR beta V- and J-genes.

PCR amplification relied on 60 Vbeta primers (plus 13 Jbeta primers). Profiled with immunoSEQ multiplex PCR; TCRdb holds only in-frame clones, not every one. The sample yields around 210,000 clones, 70% to 80% seen once. The V and J genes are TRBV4-2 and TRBJ1-2, with no clear D. The sequencing sample was made of PBMCs. The sequence derives from a male donor in good health and CMV-seropositive. The CDR3 here is CASSQEEANYGYTF. CDR3 DNA sequence: TGTGCCAGCAGCCAAGAGGAGGCGAACTATGGCTACACCTTC.